Each of the 15 T cell receptor beta chains below was sequenced from the same sample in a study of blood T cells in healthy people across ages. The second PCR ran about 6 to 11 cycles with a sample-barcoded 5' primer and J-beta primers. TCRdb recomputed calls from the 5' RACE reads with MiXCR, one row per CDR3 protein. The data contain hundreds of thousands of distinct CDR3 sequences, about 32% of them seen just once; the ten biggest clones take up approximately 15%. The sequencing input was blood. The receptors shown here come from a woman of 80 years or more in good health.

This clonotype was seen repeatedly, ten times or more. The chain combines TRBV5-1 with TRBJ2-3; TRBD1 agrees at 8 bases. The germline CDR1 and CDR2 sequences are SGHRS and YFSETQ. After removal of 4 bases from V and 4 bases from J, the junction contained 11 bases not matched to a gene. The CDR3 covers 16 residues. In nucleotides, the CDR3 is TGCGCCAGCAGCGCCGGGACAGGAATATGGGCAGATACGCAGTATTTT. This codes for CASSAGTGIWADTQYF.

This clonotype was counted only a few times. The DNA of the CDR3 is TGCAGTGCCACCATGGGGTGGAGCACCGGGGAGCTGTTTTTT. It codes for CSATMGWSTGELFF. The chain recombines TRBV20-1 with TRBJ2-2; D not resolved. Trimming shortened V by 6 bases and J by 4 bases, and 15 bases separated the two germline ends. The length of the CDR3 is 14 residues. CDR1 and CDR2 (germline): DFQATT, SNEGSKA (reference sequence).

This clonotype was counted a few times. J is TRBJ2-1 and V is TRBV6-2 or TRBV6-3, with 7 positions matching TRBD2. Germline lookup yields CDR1 MNHEY and CDR2 SVGEGT. This CDR3 contains 15 residues. J gave up 7 bases and V 5 bases, and 11 bases lay outside the gene matches. Here the CDR3 reads CASSLLAERENEQFF. The CDR3 nucleotides are TGTGCCAGCAGTCTTCTAGCGGAGAGGGAGAATGAGCAGTTCTTC.

Worth noting for this clonotype: This may be a read error, as it is one base from a much larger clone. V and J are TRBV5-1 and TRBJ2-5, with TRBD2 matching 8 bases. The DNA matches TRBJ2-7 better at its end, which makes the J call doubtful. The CDR3 contains 15 residues. Germline CDR1 is SGHRS and CDR2 is YFSETQ. CDR3 sequence reads: CTSSRRGAPVNEQYF. The CDR3 DNA is TGCACCAGCAGCAGGCGGGGGGCGCCCGTCAACGAGCAGTACTTC.

This clonotype has at least ten counts. The CDR3 loop reads CASSQGRAPFTDTQYF. The DNA for the CDR3 is TGCGCCAGCAGCCAAGGTCGAGCCCCGTTCACAGATACGCAGTATTTT. V and J are TRBV4-1 and TRBJ2-3; no definite D call. V lost 1 base, J lost 2 bases, and 13 bases lay in between. This CDR3 is 16 amino acids long. Germline assignment: CDR1 MGHRA and CDR2 YSYEKL.

The V and J genes are TRBV28 and TRBJ2-7; D might be TRBD1 or TRBD2, each matching 6 bases. Judging by the DNA end, TRBJ2-5 fits better; the J call may be wrong. From germline, CDR1 is MDHEN and CDR2 SYDVKM. The CDR3 extends over 15 amino acids. The CDR3 DNA is TGTGCCAGCAGTCTACAAGGGGGGAGCCAAGAGACCCAGTACTTC. It encodes CASSLQGGSQETQYF.

This chain links TRBV7-9 with TRBJ2-7; either TRBD1 or TRBD2 may fit D (5 bases each). There are 18 residues in the CDR3. V shed 7 bases and J shed 4 bases, with 29 bases lying between them. Germline values: CDR1 SEHNR, CDR2 FQNEAQ (reference sequence). The CDR3 loop is CASNFRDLHVGVAYEQYF. The CDR3 nucleotides read TGTGCCAGCAACTTTCGGGACCTCCACGTGGGGGTAGCTTACGAGCAGTACTTC.

The chain carries TRBV5-8 and TRBJ2-6, with D possibly TRBD1 on 6 matching bases. The V gene's germline CDR1 is SGHTS and CDR2 YDEGEE. This CDR3 has 16 residues. Trimming removed 4 bases at V and 2 bases at J, with 13 bases between. The DNA of the CDR3 is TGTGCCAGCAGCCCATTGGGGGCGCCTGGGGCCAACGTCCTGACTTTC. Amino acids: CASSPLGAPGANVLTF.

Turning to this clonotype: A junction boundary mismatches the germline segment, possibly from a read error. The CDR3 is CASSRGQLRVTNEKRFF. DNA for the CDR3: TGTGCCAGCAGTCGGGGACAGTTGAGGGTGACTAATGAAAAACGGTTTTTT. The V call is TRBV12-3 or TRBV12-4, the J call TRBJ1-4; 7 nucleotides match TRBD1. The CDR3 covers 17 residues.

This clonotype was counted between two and nine times. A clone one base away is much larger, so this may be a read error. V and J are TRBV5-1 and TRBJ2-7; D gene unclear. The J call may be mistaken, given a closer DNA end match to TRBJ2-5. The V gene's germline CDR1 is SGHRS and CDR2 YFSETQ. CDR3 length: 13 residues. The chain's CDR3 is CASTTVGQSTQYF. The DNA for the CDR3 is TGCGCCAGTACCACGGTGGGCCAGTCGACCCAGTACTTC.

The chain uses TRBV20-1 and TRBJ2-2; the match to TRBD2 covers 10 bases. V shed 4 bases and J 4 bases; nucleotides not matched to a gene: 9. The CDR3 has 16 amino acids. Germline V CDR1 and CDR2: DFQATT, SNEGSKA (reference sequence). This chain's CDR3 is CSATERGGRGTGELFF. Here the CDR3 DNA reads TGCAGTGCTACCGAGCGGGGGGGCCGCGGCACCGGGGAGCTGTTTTTT.

Note on this clonotype: Possible read error: a much larger clone is one base away. V is TRBV7-3 and J is TRBJ2-7, with D perhaps matching TRBD2 (6 bases). V lost 0 bases and J 7 bases, leaving 16 bases between the germline ends. CDR3 size: 15 residues. Germline values: CDR1 SGHTA, CDR2 FQGTGA. The CDR3 DNA sequence: TGTGCCAGCAGCTTAACCCTGGGAGGCCCTATGGAGCAGTACTTC. Its translation: CASSLTLGGPMEQYF.

V is TRBV6-5 and J is TRBJ1-2; 11 bases line up with TRBD1. CDR3 length equals 15 residues. Germline V gene sequence: CDR1 MNHEY, CDR2 SVGAGI. The V and J ends lost 6 bases and 6 bases, in that order; junction bases with no gene match: 9. The CDR3 DNA follows: TGTGCCAGCAGCCTCGGACAGGGGGCTTCGGATGGCTACACCTTC. Translation: CASSLGQGASDGYTF.

The chain employs TRBV7-2 and TRBJ2-3; 12 nucleotides line up with TRBD2. The CDR3 length is 15 residues. CDR1 and CDR2 from the germline V gene are SGHTA and FQGNSA. The V gene end was trimmed by 6 bases and the J gene end by 7 bases; junction bases not matched to a gene: 8. CDR3: CASSPSGGAQYTQYF. CDR3 DNA sequence: TGTGCCAGCAGTCCTAGCGGGGGGGCCCAGTATACGCAGTATTTT.

This clonotype has at least ten counts. The chain couples TRBV6-5 to TRBJ2-7; D may be TRBD1 (6 bases). V lost 6 bases to trimming and J lost 5 bases, with 20 bases between them. The CDR3 spans 15 residues. Germline V gene lookup returns CDR1 MNHEY and CDR2 SVGAGI. The CDR3, as DNA: TGTGCCAGCAGCCCCGGCCAACAGGGCCGGCACGAGCAGTACTTC. Protein product: CASSPGQQGRHEQYF.